What follows are 22 T cell receptor beta chains derived from one specimen sequenced in a study of blood T cells in healthy people across ages. It was with a sample-barcoded 5' primer and a J-beta primer mix that a second PCR of roughly 6 to 12 cycles was run. Each CDR3 protein gets one entry after TCRdb re-called the 5' RACE reads with MiXCR. Of 1,500,000 or so distinct CDR3 sequences in the sample, approximately 59% were seen once. The sequenced material came from blood. The receptors originated from a man younger than 35 in good health.

A remark on this clonotype: The CDR3 end shows no conserved phenylalanine or tryptophan, and so a read error is likely. The J gene is TRBJ1-2, the V gene TRBV29-1; unclear D gene. The CDR3 totals 11 residues. The V end was cut by 4 bases, the J end by 8 bases, with 11 bases between. CDR1 and CDR2 (germline): SQVTM, ANQGSEA. The CDR3 loop is CSVGEAEGYTL. The CDR3 coding sequence is TGCAGCGTTGGGGAGGCAGAAGGCTACACCTTA.

The chain links TRBV27 to TRBJ2-3, with 11 bases fitting TRBD2. This CDR3 has 15 residues. The trim removed 5 bases at V and 4 bases at J, leaving 5 bases unmatched. Per the germline V gene, CDR1 is MNHEY and CDR2 is SMNVEV (reference sequence). The CDR3 sequence: CASSPPTSGADTQYF. CDR3 sequence (DNA): TGTGCCAGCAGTCCTCCGACTAGCGGGGCAGATACGCAGTATTTT.

The gene calls are TRBV29-1 and TRBJ2-3; D ambiguous. Between the trimmed V and J ends, which lost 0 bases and 3 bases, there was a span of 10 bases. Germline V gene data show CDR1 as SQVTM and CDR2 as ANQGSEA. This CDR3 is built from 14 residues. The CDR3 DNA sequence: TGCAGCGTTGAAGAGACGCGGAGAACAGATACGCAGTATTTT. Its protein product is CSVEETRRTDTQYF.

The chain joins TRBV12-3 or TRBV12-4 to TRBJ2-7; TRBD1 agrees at 7 bases. The CDR3 totals 14 residues. Losses at the gene ends were 5 bases for V and 6 bases for J; bases not matched to a gene: 10. The CDR3 protein is CASSLTRDSVEQYF. CDR3 coding DNA: TGTGCCAGCAGTCTCACAAGGGACAGCGTCGAGCAGTACTTC.

This chain connects TRBV12-3 or TRBV12-4 to TRBJ2-7; unclear D gene. V gave up 5 bases and J gave up 3 bases, with 14 bases separating them. This CDR3 region has 14 residues. CDR3 region: CASSPTGRIYEQYF. CDR3 nucleotide sequence: TGTGCCAGCAGTCCGACTGGACGGATCTACGAGCAGTACTTC.

The chain combines TRBV4-2 with TRBJ1-1; D is unresolved. The CDR3 spans 14 residues. Germline V gene sequence: CDR1 LGHNA, CDR2 YNFKEQ. Trimming left V 0 bases short and J 4 bases short, with 9 bases between. The CDR3 DNA follows: TGTGCCAGCAGCCAAGAAGACACCTCCACTGAAGCTTTCTTT. As protein: CASSQEDTSTEAFF.

This sequence joins TRBV9 and TRBJ2-5, with D possibly being TRBD2 (6 bases). V shed 2 bases and J shed 5 bases, with 10 bases lying between them. CDR3 length equals 13 residues. Germline-derived CDR1 and CDR2 are SGDLS and YYNGEE. CDR3 DNA sequence: TGTGCCAGCAGCGTTAGCGGAAGTGAGACCCAGTACTTC. Translation gives CASSVSGSETQYF.

This sequence joins TRBV5-1 and TRBJ2-1, with D perhaps assigned TRBD1 or TRBD2 (5 bases each). Trimming removed 1 base at V and 3 bases at J, with 17 bases between. Germline V gene lookup returns CDR1 SGHRS and CDR2 YFSETQ. CDR3 size: 17 residues. The CDR3 sequence: CASSLFGGRVGYNEQFF. The CDR3 nucleotides are TGCGCCAGCAGCTTGTTCGGAGGCAGGGTGGGCTACAATGAGCAGTTCTTC.

The chain recombines TRBV25-1 with TRBJ2-3, with D maybe TRBD1 (6 bases). The CDR3 totals 16 residues. Germline V gene sequence: CDR1 MGHDK, CDR2 SYGVNS. Trimming pared 2 bases from V and 0 bases from J, leaving 12 bases between. The CDR3 bases are TGTGCCAGCAGTGAACCTACAGGGTCTAGCACAGATACGCAGTATTTT. Residues: CASSEPTGSSTDTQYF.

The chain carries TRBV11-2 and TRBJ2-7, with D unresolved. Germline V gives CDR1 SGHAT, CDR2 FQNNGV. The CDR3 runs 15 residues. V lost 5 bases and J 2 bases, leaving 16 bases between the germline ends. This chain's CDR3 is CASSNTIQWAYEQYF. In nucleotides, the CDR3 is TGTGCCAGCAGCAACACAATCCAGTGGGCCTACGAGCAGTACTTC.

J is TRBJ1-6 and V is TRBV20-1; 7 bases map to TRBD1. V lost 4 bases, J lost 0 bases, and 9 bases stayed unmatched. The CDR3 sequence is 17 residues long. In germline, CDR1 is DFQATT, CDR2 SNEGSKA (reference sequence). The CDR3 region is CSATQTGLTSYNSPLHF. The CDR3 DNA follows: TGCAGTGCTACTCAGACAGGGCTAACCTCCTATAATTCACCCCTCCACTTT.

In this sample, this clonotype turned up once. The chain uses TRBV6-6 and TRBJ2-4, with 11 bases lining up with TRBD2. Germline CDR1 is MNHNY and CDR2 is SVGAGI (reference sequence). This CDR3 contains 17 residues. The ends lost 0 bases at V and 13 bases at J; junction bases unmatched: 14. DNA of the CDR3: TGTGCCAGCAGTTACTCTTTTAGCGGGAGGGCTATCGATGAGCAGTACTTC. Its protein product is CASSYSFSGRAIDEQYF.

The V and J genes are TRBV10-2 and TRBJ2-1; TRBD1 agrees at 7 bases. The V gene's germline CDR1 is WSHSY and CDR2 SAAADI. The CDR3 sequence is 16 residues long. The junction had 11 bases not matched to a gene; V was cut back by 6 bases and J by 3 bases. CDR3 DNA: TGCGCCAGCAGGGAGCCAGGGGGTTACTACTACAATGAGCAGTTCTTC. This encodes CASREPGGYYYNEQFF.

The V and J genes are TRBV10-3 and TRBJ2-2; D is unresolved. The CDR3 runs 13 residues. Germline lookup yields CDR1 ENHRY and CDR2 SYGVKD. V shed 7 bases and J shed 13 bases, with 19 bases lying between them. The CDR3 bases are TGTGCCATCAAAGGAGAGACGGCTTTGGGGCTGTTTTTT. This translates into CAIKGETALGLFF.

This chain links TRBV6-6 with TRBJ1-2, with TRBD1 identical over 8 bases. This CDR3 spans 13 amino acids. Germline loops: CDR1 MNHNY, CDR2 SVGAGI (reference sequence). V was pared by 11 bases and J by 5 bases, with 10 bases of the junction left unmatched. The CDR3 loop reads CAVSEDRDYGYTF. The CDR3 region has the DNA TGTGCCGTATCCGAGGACAGGGATTATGGCTACACCTTC.

The gene calls are TRBV12-3 or TRBV12-4 and TRBJ2-7; TRBD2 might be the D (6 bases). The CDR3 runs to 14 residues. V gave up 3 bases and J gave up 3 bases, with 12 bases separating them. The DNA of the CDR3 is TGTGCCAGCAGTTTCCAGAGAGCGGGCTACGAGCAGTACTTC. It specifies CASSFQRAGYEQYF.

The chain carries TRBV4-2 and TRBJ2-3; D ambiguous. Germline CDR1 is LGHNA and CDR2 is YNFKEQ. V was trimmed by 3 bases and J by 2 bases, leaving 12 bases between them. The CDR3 sequence is 15 residues long. The CDR3 protein is CASSQRTIFTDTQYF. In DNA form, the CDR3 reads TGTGCCAGCAGCCAGCGGACCATCTTCACAGATACGCAGTATTTT.

This clonotype is a singleton in its sample. This chain joins TRBV5-5 and TRBJ2-5; the D gene could be TRBD1 or TRBD2 (5 bases each). The J call could be wrong; TRBJ2-7 is a better fit for the DNA end. The V gene's germline CDR1 is SGHKS and CDR2 YYEKEE (reference sequence). There are 15 residues in the CDR3. The CDR3: CASSLVGDGTYEQYF. The CDR3 DNA sequence: TGTGCCAGCAGCTTGGTGGGGGACGGCACCTACGAGCAGTACTTC.

The chain is built from TRBV12-3 or TRBV12-4 and TRBJ1-5; D is possibly TRBD1 (5 bases). V shed 6 bases and J shed 1 base, with 10 bases lying between them. This CDR3 contains 14 residues. CDR3 coding DNA: TGTGCCAGCAGAGCGACAGCAAGCAATCAGCCCCAGCATTTT. Translated, it gives CASRATASNQPQHF.

The rearrangement uses TRBV5-1 and TRBJ2-7; 13 nucleotides line up with TRBD2. Germline CDR1 is SGHRS and CDR2 is YFSETQ. The ends lost 3 bases at V and 3 bases at J; junction bases unmatched: 9. The CDR3 extends over 17 amino acids. CDR3 bases: TGCGCCAGCAGCTCCGGACTAGCGGGAGAAGCTTACTACGAGCAGTACTTC. This gives the protein CASSSGLAGEAYYEQYF.

This chain connects TRBV7-9 to TRBJ2-5; 8 nucleotides line up with TRBD1. Trimming at V came to 5 bases and at J to 11 bases, leaving 13 bases not matched to a gene. The CDR3 consists of 14 residues. Germline CDR1 is SEHNR and CDR2 is FQNEAQ (reference sequence). CDR3 bases: TGTGCCAGCAGCGTGGGACAGGCCTCTGGGGAGCAGTACTTC. This translates into CASSVGQASGEQYF.

A remark on this clonotype: The junction departs from the called germline gene at one end, perhaps through a read error. This chain connects TRBV29-1 to TRBJ1-1; D is ambiguous. Per germline, CDR1 SQVTM and CDR2 ANQGSEA. This CDR3 has 13 amino acids. The CDR3: CSIERVTGGEAFF. The CDR3 DNA follows: TGCAGCATTGAAAGGGTAACTGGCGGCGAAGCTTTCTTT.